The 29 T cell receptor beta chains below come from one sample, sequenced in a study of shared clonotypes between healthy human individuals. Measured with immunoSEQ multiplex PCR; TCRdb has only the in-frame clones, and not every one. Of hundreds of thousands of clones detected, roughly 80% appear once; the ten largest clones hold around 11%. The sample was PBMCs. These receptors were collected from a woman aged 40-49 years in good health. Some clones in this sample may be carry-over from other donors' samples.

The table lists this clone with a few counts. The rearrangement uses TRBV19 and TRBJ1-5, with D possibly being TRBD1 (5 bases). Germline V gives CDR1 LNHDA, CDR2 SQIVND (reference sequence). This CDR3 has 16 residues. Trimming left V 9 bases short and J 0 bases short, with 18 bases between. The CDR3 sequence: CARGLDEGYSNQPQHF. The CDR3 nucleotides are TGTGCCAGGGGGCTGGACGAGGGATATAGCAATCAGCCCCAGCATTTT.

Points on this clone: This clone may be a read error of a much larger clone one base away. The sample has other DNA sequences that encode this CDR3 too. V and J are TRBV27 and TRBJ2-1; 13 nucleotides line up with TRBD2. V dropped 6 bases and J dropped 6; count of bases not matched to a gene: 5. The germline V gene has CDR1 MNHEY and CDR2 SMNVEV (reference sequence). The CDR3 is made up of 15 amino acids. The CDR3 nucleotides read TGTGCCAGCAGCCTTGGGACTAGCGGGACCAATGAGCAGTTCTTC. Translation: CASSLGTSGTNEQFF.

A remark on this clone: Other DNA sequences in this specimen translate into the identical CDR3. The chain couples TRBV30 to TRBJ1-5; 10 bases match TRBD1. CDR3 length: 13 residues. Germline CDR1 is GTSNPN and CDR2 is SVGIG (reference sequence). V lost 4 bases to trimming and J lost 6 bases; unmatched junction nucleotides: 3. In DNA, the CDR3 is TGTGCCTGGAAGGGGACAGGGGCTCAGCCCCAGCATTTT. This codes for CAWKGTGAQPQHF.

On this clone: A far larger clone is just one base off, so this is likely a read error. This rearrangement joins TRBV30 to TRBJ1-2; D not certain. With 5 bases removed from V and 8 bases from J, the gap between germline ends came to 12 bases. Germline CDR1 reads GTSNPN; CDR2 reads SVGIG (reference sequence). The CDR3 has 11 amino acids. The CDR3 DNA reads TGTGCCTGGGGACCCCCCCGGGGCTACACCTTC. Its translation: CAWGPPRGYTF.

The V call is TRBV18, the J call TRBJ1-1; 7 bases line up with TRBD1. V lost 6 bases, J lost 3 bases, and 4 bases stayed unmatched. Looked up from germline, CDR1 is KGHSH and CDR2 is LQKENI. The CDR3 contains 13 residues. CDR3 sequence reads: CASSQGGDTEAFF. The CDR3 DNA reads TGTGCCAGCTCCCAGGGGGGGGACACTGAAGCTTTCTTT.

The chain couples TRBV28 to TRBJ2-7, with TRBD1 matching over 7 bases. Germline V gene lookup returns CDR1 MDHEN and CDR2 SYDVKM. Trimming cost V 3 bases and J 5 bases; bases outside gene matches: 10. This CDR3 has 15 amino acids. This CDR3 is CASSLGDRVTHEQYF. CDR3 in DNA: TGTGCCAGCAGTTTGGGAGACAGGGTAACCCACGAGCAGTACTTC.

A word on this clone: Given a much more abundant clone one base away, this may be a read error. This chain joins TRBV10-2 and TRBJ2-1; 7 bases are a match to TRBD2. Germline-derived CDR1 and CDR2 are WSHSY and SAAADI. The CDR3 contains 14 residues. The DNA of the CDR3 is TGCGCCAGCAGTGGGACTAGTAAGGGCAATGAGCGGTTCTTC. Protein product: CASSGTSKGNERFF.

This clone was counted many times. The V call is TRBV7-9, the J call TRBJ2-7, with 11 bases that match TRBD1. The CDR3 is 17 amino acids. The trim removed 5 bases at V and 4 bases at J, leaving 13 bases unmatched. The germline gives CDR1 SEHNR, CDR2 FQNEAQ (reference sequence). The CDR3 DNA reads TGTGCCAGCAGCCCCGGCCCCGGGACAGGGGGGACGTACGAGCAGTACTTC. Its protein product is CASSPGPGTGGTYEQYF.

About this clone: A far bigger clonotype differs at one base, so this is likely a read error. V gene TRBV4-3 combines with J gene TRBJ1-2, with unresolved D. This CDR3 region has 13 residues. Germline V gene lookup returns CDR1 LGHNA and CDR2 YSLEER. For the CDR3, the DNA is TGCGCCAGCAGTCCCCGTAGGGAGTCTGGCTACATCTTC. It specifies CASSPRRESGYIF.

This clone was detected many times. The rearrangement uses TRBV2 and TRBJ2-7, with TRBD1 matching 8 bases. This CDR3 region has 13 residues. Unmatched junction bases numbered 4, after V lost 6 bases and J lost 3 bases. Germline CDR1 SNHLY, CDR2 FYNNEI. CDR3 protein: CASREDRDYEQYF. DNA for the CDR3: TGTGCCAGCAGAGAGGACAGGGACTACGAGCAGTACTTC.

In regard to this clone: This sequence is one base from a far larger clone and is likely a read error. The CDR3 does not close with the conserved phenylalanine or tryptophan, likely indicating a read error. CDR3 in DNA: TGTGCCAGCAGCTTAGATGACAGGGGCTACGAGCAGTACCTC. It encodes CASSLDDRGYEQYL. The chain is built from TRBV7-6 and TRBJ2-7; 8 nucleotides agree with TRBD1. CDR3 length: 14 amino acids. Trimming at V came to 1 base and at J to 3 bases, leaving 2 bases not matched to a gene. Per the germline V gene, CDR1 is SGHVS and CDR2 is FNYEAQ.

The chain carries TRBV28 and TRBJ1-2; 7 bases agree with TRBD1. The CDR3 spans 14 residues. Germline V gives CDR1 MDHEN, CDR2 SYDVKM. J lost 3 bases, V lost 3 bases, and 4 bases had no gene match. Here the CDR3 reads CASSFRGGYYGYTF. DNA of the CDR3: TGTGCCAGCAGTTTTAGAGGGGGCTACTATGGCTACACCTTC.

The chain joins TRBV11-3 to TRBJ2-3, with 10 bases identical to TRBD2. The V gene end was trimmed by 6 bases and the J gene end by 3 bases; junction bases not matched to a gene: 3. Germline V gene sequence: CDR1 SGHNT, CDR2 YENEEA. This CDR3 spans 14 amino acids. CDR3 sequence reads: CASSLTSGTDTQYF. The CDR3 coding sequence is TGTGCCAGCAGTTTGACTAGCGGGACAGATACGCAGTATTTT.

In this sample, this clone turned up a few times. This may arise from a read error, as a much more abundant clone is one base away. In this CDR3 the conserved last residue, phenylalanine or tryptophan, is missing, so a read error is likely. The rearrangement uses TRBV30 and TRBJ1-5, with D uncertain. The CDR3 contains 15 residues. Looked up from germline, CDR1 is GTSNPN and CDR2 is SVGIG (reference sequence). The V end lost 4 bases, the J end lost 0 bases, and 13 bases lay between the germline ends. The DNA of the CDR3 is TGTGCCTGGACCTCGGGGATGTATAGCAATCAGCCCCAGCATTGT. Encoded protein: CAWTSGMYSNQPQHC.

This clone was seen many times. Other DNA sequences in this sample translate to the same CDR3. This chain uses TRBV5-1 with TRBJ2-7; the match to TRBD1 covers 10 bases. Germline V gene data show CDR1 as SGHRS and CDR2 as YFSETQ. Trimming at V came to 4 bases and at J to 1 base, leaving 17 bases not matched to a gene. The CDR3 extends over 19 amino acids. DNA for the CDR3: TGCGCCAGCAGCCTTGGGGGACAGGGGTTCCGGTCACTATCCTACGAGCAGTACTTC. It codes for CASSLGGQGFRSLSYEQYF.

This chain joins TRBV13 and TRBJ2-1; 9 nucleotides align to TRBD2. Trimming took 3 bases from V and 6 from J; bases not matched to a gene: 9. The CDR3 runs to 16 residues. In germline, CDR1 is PRHDT, CDR2 FYEKMQ (reference sequence). CDR3 nucleotide sequence: TGTGCCAGCAGCTTCGGAGGCGGGAGGGCCCTCAATGAGCAGTTCTTC. Encoded protein: CASSFGGGRALNEQFF.

J is TRBJ2-5 and V is TRBV7-2, with 7 nucleotides matching TRBD1. The CDR3 spans 15 residues. In germline, CDR1 is SGHTA, CDR2 FQGNSA. Unmatched junction bases numbered 4, after V lost 3 bases and J lost 0 bases. CDR3 nucleotide sequence: TGTGCCAGCAGCTTCGGGACAGTATACCAAGAGACCCAGTACTTC. It yields the protein CASSFGTVYQETQYF.

The CDR3: CASSRQGIGAFF. The CDR3 DNA follows: TGTGCCAGCAGCCGACAGGGTATTGGGGCTTTCTTT. This chain uses TRBV6-1 with TRBJ1-1, with 7 bases lining up with TRBD1. Trimming took 6 bases from V and 11 from J; bases not matched to a gene: 9. CDR3 length: 12 amino acids. The germline V gene encodes CDR1 MNHNS and CDR2 SASEGT.

In DNA, the CDR3 is TGCGCCAGCAGCTTCTGGCCTAGCGAGAACACCGGGGAGCTGTTTTTT. Its translation: CASSFWPSENTGELFF. The chain has TRBV5-1 and TRBJ2-2, with TRBD2 as a possible D gene (6 bases). The CDR3 extends over 16 amino acids. Germline V lookup: CDR1 SGHRS, CDR2 YFSETQ. Trimming stripped 2 bases from V and 1 base from J, with 12 bases between.

V and J are TRBV7-9 and TRBJ2-7; 11 nucleotides agree with TRBD2. This CDR3 has 16 amino acids. Trimming cost V 5 bases and J 6 bases; bases outside gene matches: 12. The germline V gene encodes CDR1 SEHNR and CDR2 FQNEAQ (reference sequence). The CDR3 sequence is CASSPHPTTSGIEQYF. The CDR3 DNA follows: TGTGCCAGCAGCCCACACCCAACGACTAGCGGGATCGAGCAGTACTTC. Together with reference TRBV7-9 and TRBJ2-7, the CDR3 gives the full variable domain: DTGVSQNPRHKITKRGQNVTFRCDPISEHNRLYWYRQTLGQGPEFLTYFQNEAQLEKSRLLSDRFSAERPKGSFSTLEIQRTEQGDSAMYLCASSPHPTTSGIEQYFGPGTRLTVT.

This clone was detected ten times or more. CDR3 DNA sequence: TGTGCCAGCAGCCCGCTCCGGGACAGTCCCTACGAGCAGTACTTC. Protein product: CASSPLRDSPYEQYF. The V gene is TRBV11-2, the J gene TRBJ2-7; the match to TRBD1 covers 7 bases. J was trimmed by 2 bases and V by 5 bases; bases with no gene match: 9. Germline assignment: CDR1 SGHAT and CDR2 FQNNGV. There are 15 residues in the CDR3.

This chain connects TRBV2 to TRBJ2-5; TRBD2 matches at 7 bases. CDR1 is SNHLY and CDR2 is FYNNEI in the germline V gene. This CDR3 has 13 amino acids. Trimming took 6 bases from V and 7 from J; bases not matched to a gene: 8. The CDR3 loop is CASRYPGGGTQYF. Written as DNA, the CDR3 is TGTGCCAGCAGATACCCGGGAGGCGGGACCCAGTACTTC.

The V call is TRBV7-2, the J call TRBJ2-2; D gene uncertain. This CDR3 contains 12 residues. Germline CDR1 SGHTA, CDR2 FQGNSA. The V end was cut by 3 bases, the J end by 7 bases, with 6 bases between. CDR3 DNA sequence: TGTGCCAGCAGCTTGGCGCGCGGGGAGCTGTTTTTT. Amino acid sequence: CASSLARGELFF.

Of note for this clone: This may come from a read error, since a much larger clone is one base off. The same CDR3 is also encoded by other DNA sequences in this sample. This chain connects TRBV30 to TRBJ1-1, with D unresolved. This CDR3 spans 14 amino acids. The V end lost 4 bases, the J end lost 5 bases, and 17 bases lay between the germline ends. CDR1 and CDR2 (germline): GTSNPN, SVGIG (reference sequence). As DNA, the CDR3 is TGTGCCTGGACGCCTCTAGTGGGAAATACTGAAGCTTTCTTT. This codes for CAWTPLVGNTEAFF.

On this clone: With only one base between it and a far larger clone, this is likely a read error. This sequence joins TRBV5-6 and TRBJ1-1; the match to TRBD1 covers 8 bases. J gave up 6 bases and V 0 bases, and 10 bases lay outside the gene matches. Germline CDR1 and CDR2: SGHDT and YYEEEE. The CDR3 sequence is 16 residues long. The CDR3 nucleotides read TGTGCCAGCAGCTTGGCCTGGACAGGGCTGGGGGCTGAAGCTTTCTTT. It is translated as CASSLAWTGLGAEAFF.

This clone was observed many times. V gene TRBV14 combines with J gene TRBJ2-1; D assignment may be TRBD1 or TRBD2 (5 bases each). The germline V gene encodes CDR1 SGHDN and CDR2 FVKESK. The CDR3 totals 12 residues. Trimming pared 4 bases from V and 10 bases from J, leaving 11 bases between. CDR3 protein: CASSLGRWEQFF. CDR3 bases: TGTGCCAGCAGCCTGGGACGTTGGGAGCAGTTCTTC.

The chain is built from TRBV18 and TRBJ2-5, with a tentative D call TRBD1 (6 bases). The CDR3 is 13 amino acids. Trimming left V 8 bases short and J 1 base short, with 11 bases between. Germline V gives CDR1 KGHSH, CDR2 LQKENI. The CDR3 sequence is CASKTGPQETQYF. The CDR3 DNA follows: TGTGCCAGCAAAACAGGGCCCCAAGAGACCCAGTACTTC.

This chain uses TRBV6-5 with TRBJ2-2; D tentatively reads TRBD1 or TRBD2 (7 bases each). CDR3 length: 15 amino acids. V gave up 7 bases and J gave up 3 bases, with 15 bases separating them. Germline V gene sequence: CDR1 MNHEY, CDR2 SVGAGI. The CDR3 DNA reads as TGTGCCAGCAAGACAGGGAGGGTGGACACCGGGGAGCTGTTTTTT. Protein sequence: CASKTGRVDTGELFF.

The genes are TRBV9 and TRBJ1-3; tentative D call: TRBD1 (5 bases). V was shortened by 4 bases and J by 0 bases, with 8 bases between the two germline ends. The germline gives CDR1 SGDLS, CDR2 YYNGEE. This CDR3 region has 14 residues. CDR3 amino acids: CASSPQGSGNTIYF. The CDR3 coding sequence is TGTGCCAGCAGCCCGCAGGGCTCTGGAAACACCATATATTTT. Full variable domain (remainder filled in from reference TRBV9 and TRBJ1-3): DSGVTQTPKHLITATGQRVTLRCSPRSGDLSVYWYQQSLDQGLQFLIQYYNGEERAKGNILERFSAQQFPDLHSELNLSSLELGDSALYFCASSPQGSGNTIYFGEGSWLTVV.